A single sample is the source of the 17 T cell receptor beta chains below, sequenced in a study of blood T cell repertoires in COVID-19. TCRdb's table, derived via immunoSEQ multiplex PCR, lists solely in-frame clones and lacks some. The sample includes 300,000 to 400,000 clones, under 90% of them seen just once. Sequencing used peripheral blood. The receptors come from a woman aged 30 to 39 with COVID-19, enrolled during active disease.

The gene calls are TRBV21-1 and TRBJ2-7; the table gives TRBD1 as D, unverified against the DNA. TRBV21-1 corresponds to a pseudogene. CDR3 length equals 15 residues. The CDR3 bases are TGTGCCAGCAGCAACTCGGGACAGGCGCACTACGAGCAGTACTTC. Protein sequence: CASSNSGQAHYEQYF.

The chain carries TRBV27 and TRBJ1-2; D is unclear. The CDR3 loop spans 14 amino acids. Between the trimmed V and J ends, which lost 6 bases and 1 base, there was a span of 12 bases. Germline-derived CDR1 and CDR2 are MNHEY and SMNVEV (reference sequence). The CDR3 protein is CASSVTPGNYGYTF. Written as DNA, the CDR3 is TGTGCCAGCAGCGTTACGCCGGGTAACTATGGCTACACCTTC.

The rearrangement uses TRBV6-2 or TRBV6-3 and TRBJ2-5; maybe TRBD1 (6 bases). The CDR3 extends over 16 amino acids. V lost 2 bases to trimming and J lost 5 bases, with 18 bases between them. Germline assignment: CDR1 MNHEY and CDR2 SVGEGT. DNA of the CDR3: TGTGCCAGCAGTTACGGGGATATGGGGGCAGGGGAGACCCAGTACTTC. Translating gives CASSYGDMGAGETQYF.

This chain connects TRBV4-2 to TRBJ2-5; 12 bases agree with TRBD2. Trimming took 4 bases from V and 2 from J; bases not matched to a gene: 5. The CDR3 totals 16 residues. Germline CDR1 and CDR2: LGHNA and YNFKEQ. CDR3 DNA sequence: TGTGCCAGCAGCCTGGGACTAGCGGGTGAGCAAGAGACCCAGTACTTC. It yields the protein CASSLGLAGEQETQYF.

This clone has just one count. The rearrangement uses TRBV7-9 and TRBJ2-7; 9 bases map to TRBD2. Trimming took 2 bases from V and 5 from J; bases not matched to a gene: 4. The CDR3 consists of 14 residues. Per the germline V gene, CDR1 is SEHNR and CDR2 is FQNEAQ (reference sequence). The CDR3 reads CASSLKAGGNEQYF. In DNA form, the CDR3 reads TGTGCCAGCAGCTTAAAAGCGGGAGGAAACGAGCAGTACTTC.

The chain combines TRBV5-1 with TRBJ2-7; unclear D gene. Per germline, CDR1 SGHRS and CDR2 YFSETQ. The CDR3 is 13 amino acids. Trimming cost V 1 base and J 2 bases, with 7 bases left between them. CDR3 loop: CASSLITAYEQYF. The CDR3, as DNA: TGCGCCAGCAGCTTGATTACAGCCTACGAGCAGTACTTC.

The chain couples TRBV27 to TRBJ2-7; D might be TRBD1 (6 bases). V was trimmed by 7 bases and J by 0 bases, leaving 13 bases between them. The CDR3 is made up of 14 amino acids. Germline CDR1 reads MNHEY; CDR2 reads SMNVEV (reference sequence). Here the CDR3 DNA reads TGTGCCAGCAAGGATAGGGGGACCTCCTACGAGCAGTACTTC. Translation gives CASKDRGTSYEQYF.

The chain couples TRBV27 to TRBJ2-1, with TRBD2 matching over 12 bases. CDR1 is MNHEY and CDR2 is SMNVEV in the germline V gene (reference sequence). The CDR3 contains 15 residues. V was pared by 6 bases and J by 8 bases, with 8 bases of the junction left unmatched. CDR3 in DNA: TGTGCCAGCAGCCCGACTAGCGGGAGTATAGATGAGCAGTTCTTC. Its translation: CASSPTSGSIDEQFF.

This clone appeared a few times. The chain uses TRBV4-1 and TRBJ1-4; D not resolved. The CDR3 is made up of 16 amino acids. V was trimmed by 1 base and J by 2 bases, leaving 11 bases between them. The germline V gene has CDR1 MGHRA and CDR2 YSYEKL. The CDR3, as DNA: TGCGCCAGCAGCCAAGCTTCGGGGAGGACTAATGAAAAACTGTTTTTT. This encodes CASSQASGRTNEKLFF.

The chain has TRBV15 and TRBJ2-7; D is perhaps TRBD1 (6 bases). The CDR3 runs 15 residues. V shed 0 bases and J shed 1 base, with 10 bases lying between them. The germline gives CDR1 LNHNV, CDR2 YYDKDF (reference sequence). The CDR3 DNA sequence: TGTGCCACCAGCAGAGATTTGGACAGATCCTACGAGCAGTACTTC. Translating gives CATSRDLDRSYEQYF.

V gene TRBV6-5 combines with J gene TRBJ2-1; 8 nucleotides align to TRBD1. Germline V gives CDR1 MNHEY, CDR2 SVGAGI. This CDR3 is 11 amino acids long. V trimming: 9 bases; J trimming: 9 bases; junction bases outside the gene matches: 4. The CDR3 is CASGQGAEQFF. In DNA, the CDR3 is TGTGCCAGTGGACAGGGCGCTGAGCAGTTCTTC.

The V gene is TRBV5-4, the J gene TRBJ1-6; D uncertain. This CDR3 is 15 amino acids long. CDR1 is SGHNT and CDR2 is YYREEE in the germline V gene (reference sequence). Trimming left V 4 bases short and J 0 bases short, with 8 bases between. CDR3 sequence (DNA): TGTGCCAGCAGCGGAGGGAGCTCCTATAATTCACCCCTCCACTTT. This translates into CASSGGSSYNSPLHF.

This clone was recorded once. The rearrangement links TRBV5-1 to TRBJ2-3; D possibly corresponds to TRBD2 (6 bases). The ends were cut back, 4 bases at V and 1 base at J, with 13 bases in the middle. This CDR3 comprises 15 residues. The germline V gene has CDR1 SGHRS and CDR2 YFSETQ. The CDR3, as DNA: TGCGCCAGCAGCCCCACTAGCTACGGCACAGATACGCAGTATTTT. Its protein is CASSPTSYGTDTQYF. Full variable domain (remainder filled in from reference TRBV5-1 and TRBJ2-3): KAGVTQTPRYLIKTRGQQVTLSCSPISGHRSVSWYQQTPGQGLQFLFEYFSETQRNKGNFPGRFSGRQFSNSRSEMNVSTLELGDSALYLCASSPTSYGTDTQYFGPGTRLTVL.

The genes are TRBV7-2 and TRBJ1-6; D is perhaps TRBD1 (5 bases). This CDR3 comprises 16 residues. Trimming shortened V by 2 bases and J by 10 bases, and 18 bases separated the two germline ends. CDR1 is SGHTA and CDR2 is FQGNSA in the germline V gene. The CDR3 coding sequence is TGTGCCAGCAGCTTACGGTTCAGGGATAAAGGGTCACCCCTCCACTTT. Protein: CASSLRFRDKGSPLHF.

The V and J genes are TRBV4-1 and TRBJ1-5; D gene uncertain. CDR3 length equals 15 residues. Trimming shortened V by 0 bases and J by 6 bases, and 12 bases separated the two germline ends. Germline assignment: CDR1 MGHRA and CDR2 YSYEKL. Written as DNA, the CDR3 is TGCGCCAGCAGCCAAGAAAGCGGGAGGGCTCAGCCCCAGCATTTT. The encoded protein is CASSQESGRAQPQHF.

The gene calls are TRBV18 and TRBJ2-7, with a tentative D call TRBD2 (5 bases). This CDR3 has 14 residues. CDR1 KGHSH and CDR2 LQKENI come from the germline V gene. V lost 4 bases to trimming and J lost 7 bases, with 17 bases between them. CDR3 loop: CASSQSGLSWEQYF. CDR3 DNA: TGTGCCAGCTCACAGTCGGGGTTGTCATGGGAGCAGTACTTC.

This rearrangement joins TRBV4-2 to TRBJ1-1, with TRBD1 as a possible D gene (6 bases). Germline loops: CDR1 LGHNA, CDR2 YNFKEQ. The CDR3 consists of 15 residues. The V end lost 1 base, the J end lost 4 bases, and 13 bases lay between the germline ends. The CDR3 loop is CASSQAGGDGTEAFF. CDR3 nucleotide sequence: TGTGCCAGCAGCCAAGCGGGGGGCGATGGCACTGAAGCTTTCTTT.